This record looks at one T cell receptor (beta chain) sequence and its context. These data belong to a study of T cell repertoires in cytomegalovirus infection. TCRdb itself ran the reads through MiXCR, one entry per CDR3 protein. The sample records 400,000 or so distinct CDR3 sequences, 18% being singletons. Sequencing used PBMCs. The source is a human donor in good health (CMV status not recorded). Some clones in this sample may be carry-over from other donors' samples.

CDR3 coding DNA: TGTGCCAGCAGCTCAGGGGTCGGGACAACCTCGGTTGCCTATGGCTACACCTTC. It encodes CASSSGVGTTSVAYGYTF. The V and J genes are TRBV11-2 and TRBJ1-2; tentative D call: TRBD1 (6 bases). The CDR3 totals 18 residues. The V end was cut by 4 bases, the J end by 4 bases, with 25 bases between. Germline V lookup: CDR1 SGHAT, CDR2 FQNNGV.